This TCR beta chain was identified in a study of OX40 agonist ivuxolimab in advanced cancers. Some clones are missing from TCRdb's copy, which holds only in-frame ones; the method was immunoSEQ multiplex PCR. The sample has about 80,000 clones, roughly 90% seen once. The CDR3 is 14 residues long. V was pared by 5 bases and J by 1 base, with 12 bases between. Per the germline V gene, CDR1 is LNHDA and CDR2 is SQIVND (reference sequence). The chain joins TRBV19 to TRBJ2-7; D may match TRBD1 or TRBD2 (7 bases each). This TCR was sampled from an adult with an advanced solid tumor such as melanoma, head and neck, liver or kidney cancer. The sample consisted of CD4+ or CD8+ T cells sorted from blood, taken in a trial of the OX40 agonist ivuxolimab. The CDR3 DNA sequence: TGTGCCAGTAGTGCCCAGGGGGGGTCCTACGAGCAGTACTTC. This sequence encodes CASSAQGGSYEQYF.